The 13 T cell receptor beta chains in this list originate from one sample, sequenced in a study of PD-1 blockade in classical Hodgkin lymphoma. The time point denotes: cycle 4 day 1 (C4D1), after five to seven weeks of nivolumab. Every patient experienced relapse after autologous stem cell transplantation, and brentuximab vedotin exposure varied. Magnetic negative selection purified CD4+ T cells from thawed PBMCs. TCRdb's copy holds only in-frame clones and misses some; the assay was immunoSEQ multiplex PCR. The table has 25,000 to 35,000 clones, around 83% seen once. This specimen was CD4+ T cells from blood, taken before the fourth cycle of nivolumab. The receptors come from a human donor with classical Hodgkin lymphoma.

The chain is built from TRBV5-1 and TRBJ2-5, with D perhaps matching TRBD1 or TRBD2 (5 bases each). This CDR3 is 15 amino acids long. The V gene's germline CDR1 is SGHRS and CDR2 YFSETQ. The V and J ends lost 4 bases and 1 base respectively, with 14 bases between them. DNA for the CDR3: TGCGCCAGCAGCCAGGGTCCGGGATTCCAAGAGACCCAGTACTTC. Protein sequence: CASSQGPGFQETQYF.

The CDR3 bases are TGTGCCAGTAGTATATCTCGAGGTGGGGGGAATCAGCCCCAGCATTTT. Residues: CASSISRGGGNQPQHF. The chain combines TRBV19 with TRBJ1-5; tentative D call: TRBD1 (5 bases). Trimming stripped 2 bases from V and 4 bases from J, with 15 bases between. CDR1 and CDR2 (germline): LNHDA, SQIVND (reference sequence). The CDR3 runs to 16 residues.

The chain has TRBV5-1 and TRBJ2-2, with 9 bases that match TRBD2. Germline loops: CDR1 SGHRS, CDR2 YFSETQ. The CDR3 has 15 amino acids. J lost 9 bases, V lost 0 bases, and 6 bases had no gene match. CDR3: CASSLVSSGARELFF. The CDR3 nucleotides are TGCGCCAGCAGCTTGGTGTCTAGCGGGGCGAGGGAGCTGTTTTTT.

The chain couples TRBV4-1 to TRBJ1-5; unclear D gene. Trimming stripped 1 base from V and 0 bases from J, with 10 bases between. The CDR3 loop spans 16 amino acids. Germline lookup yields CDR1 MGHRA and CDR2 YSYEKL. The CDR3 DNA follows: TGCGCCAGCAGCCAAGTCATCGTCCCTAGCAATCAGCCCCAGCATTTT. The encoded protein is CASSQVIVPSNQPQHF.

The CDR3: CASSLYGTGFDEQYF. The CDR3 DNA sequence: TGTGCCAGCAGTTTATACGGGACAGGGTTCGACGAGCAGTACTTC. The chain employs TRBV27 and TRBJ2-7; TRBD1 matches 9 bases. V was pared by 1 base and J by 5 bases, with 6 bases of the junction left unmatched. This CDR3 is 15 amino acids long. Germline V gene lookup returns CDR1 MNHEY and CDR2 SMNVEV (reference sequence).

V usage is TRBV4-3 and J usage is TRBJ1-4; 7 bases fit TRBD1. CDR1 is LGHNA and CDR2 is YSLEER in the germline V gene. V shed 1 base, J shed 8 bases, and the junction held 10 bases outside the gene matches. CDR3 length equals 16 residues. CDR3 amino acids: CASSQGRGNAKEKLFF. DNA of the CDR3: TGCGCCAGCAGCCAAGGCAGGGGGAACGCCAAAGAAAAACTGTTTTTT.

This clone was counted a few times. The rearrangement joins TRBV19 to TRBJ1-5; the D gene is possibly TRBD1 (5 bases). The CDR3 totals 14 residues. V was clipped by 3 bases and J by 4 bases, with 10 bases between them. Germline CDR1 and CDR2: LNHDA and SQIVND (reference sequence). The CDR3 region is CASSMTSGNQPQHF. In DNA form, the CDR3 reads TGTGCCAGTAGTATGACTTCAGGGAATCAGCCCCAGCATTTT.

The V call is TRBV19, the J call TRBJ2-5; 8 nucleotides line up with TRBD1. The CDR3 spans 16 residues. V shed 3 bases and J 2 bases; nucleotides not matched to a gene: 8. Germline-derived CDR1 and CDR2 are LNHDA and SQIVND (reference sequence). CDR3 DNA: TGTGCCAGTAGTATTTACGGGACAGGAGGGCAAGAGACCCAGTACTTC. This sequence encodes CASSIYGTGGQETQYF.

The V and J genes are TRBV10-3 and TRBJ1-1, with TRBD1 matching 7 bases. V was pared by 5 bases and J by 4 bases, with 7 bases of the junction left unmatched. Germline V CDR1 and CDR2: ENHRY, SYGVKD. The CDR3 has 14 amino acids. The CDR3 region is CAISKDREGTEAFF. The CDR3 DNA reads TGTGCCATCAGTAAAGACAGGGAAGGCACTGAAGCTTTCTTT.

Here the CDR3 DNA reads TGCAGCGTGAGGGTGGGGGACAGGTATGGCTACACCTTC. Protein: CSVRVGDRYGYTF. The chain joins TRBV29-1 to TRBJ1-2, with 8 bases aligning to TRBD1. The CDR3 runs 13 residues. J lost 5 bases, V lost 6 bases, and 8 bases had no gene match. Per germline, CDR1 SQVTM and CDR2 ANQGSEA.

The chain carries TRBV2 and TRBJ2-7; the match to TRBD2 covers 8 bases. V shed 0 bases, J shed 6 bases, and the junction held 7 bases outside the gene matches. Germline-derived CDR1 and CDR2 are SNHLY and FYNNEI. The CDR3 runs 15 residues. CDR3 protein: CASSEARSGSGEQYF. The CDR3, as DNA: TGTGCCAGCAGTGAAGCGCGAAGCGGGAGTGGCGAGCAGTACTTC. Supplemented by reference TRBV2 and TRBJ2-7, the full variable domain reads EPEVTQTPSHQVTQMGQEVILRCVPISNHLYFYWYRQILGQKVEFLVSFYNNEISEKSEIFDDQFSVERPDGSNFTLKIRSTKLEDSAMYFCASSEARSGSGEQYFGPGTRLTVT.

The chain has TRBV6-5 and TRBJ2-5, with 7 bases aligning to TRBD1. This CDR3 region has 15 residues. V lost 2 bases, J lost 3 bases, and 6 bases stayed unmatched. Per the germline V gene, CDR1 is MNHEY and CDR2 is SVGAGI. The CDR3 here is CASSYLGQGEETQYF. CDR3 bases: TGTGCCAGCAGTTACCTGGGGCAGGGGGAAGAGACCCAGTACTTC.

The rearrangement links TRBV11-2 to TRBJ1-3; D is ambiguous. This CDR3 contains 13 residues. Per the germline V gene, CDR1 is SGHAT and CDR2 is FQNNGV. V lost 1 base and J 8 bases, leaving 9 bases between the germline ends. CDR3 sequence (DNA): TGTGCCAGCAGCTTAGGGCGACGGGACACCATATATTTT. Residues: CASSLGRRDTIYF.